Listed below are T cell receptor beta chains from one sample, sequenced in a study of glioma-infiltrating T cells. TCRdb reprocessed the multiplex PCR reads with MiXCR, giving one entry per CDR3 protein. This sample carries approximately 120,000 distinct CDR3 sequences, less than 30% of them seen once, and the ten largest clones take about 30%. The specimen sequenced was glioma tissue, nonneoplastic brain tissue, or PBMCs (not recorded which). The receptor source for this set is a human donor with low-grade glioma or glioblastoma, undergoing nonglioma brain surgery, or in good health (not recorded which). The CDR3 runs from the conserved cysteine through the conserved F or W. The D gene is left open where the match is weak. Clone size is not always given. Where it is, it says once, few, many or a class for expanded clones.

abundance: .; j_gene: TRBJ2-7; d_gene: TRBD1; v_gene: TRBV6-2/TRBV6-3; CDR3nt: TGTGCCAGCTGTAGACAGGGGCTCTACGAGCAGTACTTC; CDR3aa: CASCRQGLYEQYF
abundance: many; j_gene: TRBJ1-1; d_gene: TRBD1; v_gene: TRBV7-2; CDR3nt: TGTGCCAGCAGCGGGAACAGGGGGCGGGGCACTGAAGCTTTCTTT; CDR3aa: CASSGNRGRGTEAFF
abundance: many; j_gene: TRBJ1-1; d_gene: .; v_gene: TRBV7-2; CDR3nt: TGTGCCAGCAGCACTCATAGGGGCACTGAAGCTTTCTTT; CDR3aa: CASSTHRGTEAFF
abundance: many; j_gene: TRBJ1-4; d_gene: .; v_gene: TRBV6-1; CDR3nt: TGTGCCAGCAGCCCCGCCCTCTCTAATGAAAAACTGTTTTTT; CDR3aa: CASSPALSNEKLFF
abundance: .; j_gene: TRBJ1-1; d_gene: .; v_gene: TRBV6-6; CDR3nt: TGTGCCAGCAGAGATTCCCAGGGAAGAAATGAAGCTTTCTTT; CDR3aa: CASRDSQGRNEAFF
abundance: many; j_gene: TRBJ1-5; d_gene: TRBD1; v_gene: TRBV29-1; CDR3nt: TGCAGCGTAGGACAGGGTGATCAGCCCCAGCATTTT; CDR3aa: CSVGQGDQPQHF
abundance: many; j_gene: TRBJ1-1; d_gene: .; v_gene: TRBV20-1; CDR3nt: TGCACCGTGGGTGGGAGGGGGATGAACACTGAAGCTTTCTTT; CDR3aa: CTVGGRGMNTEAFF
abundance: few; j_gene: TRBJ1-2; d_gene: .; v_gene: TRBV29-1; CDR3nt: TGCAGCGTTGAAAGAGGGGGCTATGGCTACACCTTC; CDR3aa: CSVERGGYGYTF
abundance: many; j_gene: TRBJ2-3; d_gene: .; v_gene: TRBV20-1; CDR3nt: TGCAGTGCTAGAGCGTTGACAGGCCTCACAGATACGCAGTATTTT; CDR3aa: CSARALTGLTDTQYF
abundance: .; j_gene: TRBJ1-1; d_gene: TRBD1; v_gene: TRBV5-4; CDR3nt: TGTGCCAGCAGCGCCTCCGGGACAGGGGGAACGGAAGCTTTCTTT; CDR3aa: CASSASGTGGTEAFF
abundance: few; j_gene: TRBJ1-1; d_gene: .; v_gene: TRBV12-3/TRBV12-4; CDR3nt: TGTGCCAGCAGTTTACAGAAGAACACTGAAGCTTTCTTT; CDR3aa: CASSLQKNTEAFF
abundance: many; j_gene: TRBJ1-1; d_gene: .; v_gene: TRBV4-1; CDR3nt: TGCGCCAGCAGCCATCCCGGGGGGTCCGGCACTGAAGCTTTCTTT; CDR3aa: CASSHPGGSGTEAFF
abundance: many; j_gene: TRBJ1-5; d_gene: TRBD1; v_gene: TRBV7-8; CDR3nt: TGTGCCAGCAGCTTTCAGGGGGCCCAGCCCCAGCATTTT; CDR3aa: CASSFQGAQPQHF
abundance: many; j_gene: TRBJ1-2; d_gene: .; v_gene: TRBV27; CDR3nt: TGTGCCAGCAGTTTAAGGGCAATTCCCCGCTATGGCTACACCTTC; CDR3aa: CASSLRAIPRYGYTF
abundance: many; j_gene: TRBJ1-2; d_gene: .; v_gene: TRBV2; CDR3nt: TGTGCCAGCAGTGATGTGCCAGACCTTAACTATGGCTACACCTTC; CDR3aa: CASSDVPDLNYGYTF
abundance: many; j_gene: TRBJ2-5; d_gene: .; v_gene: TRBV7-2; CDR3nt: TGTGCCAGCAGCCTAGACCAAGAGACCCAGTACTTC; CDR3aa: CASSLDQETQYF
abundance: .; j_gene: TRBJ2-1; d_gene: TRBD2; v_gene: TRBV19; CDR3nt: TGTGCCAGTAGTATCCCTTCCGGGGGGTTTTACAATGAGCAGTTCTTC; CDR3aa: CASSIPSGGFYNEQFF
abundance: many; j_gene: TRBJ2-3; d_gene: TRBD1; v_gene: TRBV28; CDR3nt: TGTGCCAGCAGTTCCGGGACAGGGGGCCGGCTAGCGGGAGAGGTCCGCACAGATACGCAGTATTTT; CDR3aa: CASSSGTGGRLAGEVRTDTQYF
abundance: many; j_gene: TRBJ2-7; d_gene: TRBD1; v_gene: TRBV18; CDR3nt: TGTGCCAGCTCACCCCGGACAGGGGTAGCCTACGAGCAGTACTTC; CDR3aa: CASSPRTGVAYEQYF
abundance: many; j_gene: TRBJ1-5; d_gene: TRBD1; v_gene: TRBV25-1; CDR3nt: TGTGCCAGCAGTGACGGACAGGGTGTGAGCAATCAGCCCCAGCATTTT; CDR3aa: CASSDGQGVSNQPQHF
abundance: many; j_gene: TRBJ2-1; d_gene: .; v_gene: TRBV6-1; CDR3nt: TGTGCCAGCAGTAACTACAATGAGCAGTTCTTC; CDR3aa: CASSNYNEQFF
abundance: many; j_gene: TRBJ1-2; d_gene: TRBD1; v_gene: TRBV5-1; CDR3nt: TGCGCCAGCAGCGAAGGACAGGCCGCGGGCTACACCTTC; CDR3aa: CASSEGQAAGYTF
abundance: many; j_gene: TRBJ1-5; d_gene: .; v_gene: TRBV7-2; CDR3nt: TGTGCCAGCAGCTTTCAGGGGTGGAATAGCAATCAGCCCCAGCATTTT; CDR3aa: CASSFQGWNSNQPQHF
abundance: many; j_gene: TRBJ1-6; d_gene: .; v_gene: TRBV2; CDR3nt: TGTGCCAGCAGTGATATCGACAGCCGTAATTCACCCCTCCACTTT; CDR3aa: CASSDIDSRNSPLHF
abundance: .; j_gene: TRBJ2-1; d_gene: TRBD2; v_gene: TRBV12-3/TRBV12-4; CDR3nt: TGTGCCAGCAGCCCAGGACTAGCGGCGAATGAGCAGTTCTTC; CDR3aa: CASSPGLAANEQFF
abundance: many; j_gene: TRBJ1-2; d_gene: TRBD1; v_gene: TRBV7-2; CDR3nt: TGTGCCAGCAGCTTAGATAACAGGGGGCTATCTAACTATGGCTACACCTTC; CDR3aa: CASSLDNRGLSNYGYTF
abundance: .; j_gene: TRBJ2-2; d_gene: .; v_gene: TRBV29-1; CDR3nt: TGCAGCGTTGAAGAAAACACGTACACCGGGGAGCTGTTTTTT; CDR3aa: CSVEENTYTGELFF
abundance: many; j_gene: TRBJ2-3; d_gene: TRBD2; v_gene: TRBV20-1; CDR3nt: TGCAGTGCTAGGCTAGCGGGAACAGATACGCAGTATTTT; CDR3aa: CSARLAGTDTQYF
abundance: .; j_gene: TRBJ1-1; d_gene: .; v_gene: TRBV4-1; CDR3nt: TGCGCCAGCAGCGGATACTGGGGAACCACTGAAGCTTTCTTT; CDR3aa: CASSGYWGTTEAFF
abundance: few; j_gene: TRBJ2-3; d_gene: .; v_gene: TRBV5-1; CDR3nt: TGCGCCAGCAGCGGGTCACGCAACACAGATACGCAGTATTTT; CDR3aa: CASSGSRNTDTQYF
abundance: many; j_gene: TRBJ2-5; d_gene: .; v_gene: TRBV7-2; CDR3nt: TGTGCCAGCAGCCCAGGGTCGGTAGAGACCCAGTACTTC; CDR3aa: CASSPGSVETQYF
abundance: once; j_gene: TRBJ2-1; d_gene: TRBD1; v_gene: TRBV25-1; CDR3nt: TGTGCCAGCAGTTTGGGTCAGGGGGTCTATGAGCAGTTCTTC; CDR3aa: CASSLGQGVYEQFF
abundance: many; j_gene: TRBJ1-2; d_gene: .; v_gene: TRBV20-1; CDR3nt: TGCAGATATCGGACGGAGCCGTCCGACTATGGCTACACCTTC; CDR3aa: CRYRTEPSDYGYTF
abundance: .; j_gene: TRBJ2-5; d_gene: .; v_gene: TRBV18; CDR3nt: TGTGCCAGCTCACTTGACACATACCAAGAGACCCAGTACTTC; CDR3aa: CASSLDTYQETQYF
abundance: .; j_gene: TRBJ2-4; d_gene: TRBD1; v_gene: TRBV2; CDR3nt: TGTGCCAGCAGCCTCGACAGGGAGAGAATTCAGTACTTC; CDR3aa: CASSLDRERIQYF
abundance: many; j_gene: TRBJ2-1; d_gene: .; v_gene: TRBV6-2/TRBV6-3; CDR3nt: TGTGCCAGCAGGACAGGACCTCACGTTGAGCAGTTCTTC; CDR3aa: CASRTGPHVEQFF
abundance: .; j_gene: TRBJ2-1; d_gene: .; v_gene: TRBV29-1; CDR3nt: TGCAGCGTTGAAGGGCAGGAGATGGGCAATGAGCAGTTCTTC; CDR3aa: CSVEGQEMGNEQFF
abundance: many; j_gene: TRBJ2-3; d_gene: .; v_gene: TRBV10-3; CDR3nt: TGTGCCATCAGCCTAAGTATGAGAGGAGATACGCAGTATTTT; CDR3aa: CAISLSMRGDTQYF
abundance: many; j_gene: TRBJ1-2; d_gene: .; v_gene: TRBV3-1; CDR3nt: TGTGCCAGCAGCCATCTACAGGCGCCCTCCCTCTATGGCTACACCTTC; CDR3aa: CASSHLQAPSLYGYTF
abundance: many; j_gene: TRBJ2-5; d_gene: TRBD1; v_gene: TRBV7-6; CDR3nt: TGTGCCAGCAACCTCAATCCGGGACAGGGTCGGGAGACCCAGTACTTC; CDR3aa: CASNLNPGQGRETQYF
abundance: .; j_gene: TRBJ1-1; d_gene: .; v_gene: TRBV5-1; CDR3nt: TGCGCCAGCAGCCGGGGACAGAACACTGAAGCTTTCTTT; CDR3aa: CASSRGQNTEAFF
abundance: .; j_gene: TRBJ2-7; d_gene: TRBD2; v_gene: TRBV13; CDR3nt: TGTGCCAGCAGCCCCGCGGGGGGGACCACTTACTTC; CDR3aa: CASSPAGGTTYF
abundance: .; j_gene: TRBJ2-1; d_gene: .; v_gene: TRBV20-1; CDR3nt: TGCAGTGCTAGCCCCGTTTTGAGTCCTTATGAGCAGTTCTTC; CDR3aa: CSASPVLSPYEQFF
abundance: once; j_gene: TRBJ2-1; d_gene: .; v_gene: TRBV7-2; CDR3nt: TGTGCCAGCAGATATACGGAGGATGAGCAGCTCTTC; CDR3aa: CASRYTEDEQLF
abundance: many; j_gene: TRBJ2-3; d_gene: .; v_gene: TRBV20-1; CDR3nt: TGCAGTGCTAGACCCGGGCCAGCCCCTACGCAGTATTTT; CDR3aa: CSARPGPAPTQYF
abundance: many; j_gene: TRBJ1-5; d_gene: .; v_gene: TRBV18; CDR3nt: TGTGCCAGCTCGCTTACAGGGAGTGACAATCAGCCCCAGCATTTT; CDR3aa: CASSLTGSDNQPQHF